This T cell receptor beta chain was obtained from a study of shared clonotypes between healthy human individuals. Unsorted PBMC DNA was sequenced on ten immunoSEQ deep assay plates. Only in-frame clones appear in the TCRdb table, and some are missing; sequencing was by immunoSEQ multiplex PCR. The profile shows 470,000 or so clones, approximately 80% of them singletons. Trimming at V came to 4 bases and at J to 0 bases, leaving 6 bases not matched to a gene. The CDR3 loop spans 16 amino acids. Germline V gene data show CDR1 as ENHRY and CDR2 as SYGVKD. The table lists this clone with a few counts. The sequence was obtained from a woman aged 40 to 55 in good health. Some clones in this sample may be carry-over from other donors' samples. V usage is TRBV10-3 and J usage is TRBJ2-1, with TRBD2 identical over 7 bases. The sample was PBMCs. This CDR3 reads CAISGSGSSSYNEQFF. The CDR3 region has the DNA TGTGCCATCAGTGGTAGCGGGTCGAGCTCCTACAATGAGCAGTTCTTC.